This TCR beta chain was found in a study of radiotherapy plus CTLA-4 blockade in lung cancer. TCRdb's table, derived via immunoSEQ multiplex PCR, lists solely in-frame clones and lacks some. Of 27,000 or so clones in the sample, about 76% were seen once. Trimming stripped 2 bases from V and 9 bases from J, with 5 bases between. Germline V gene lookup returns CDR1 MDHEN and CDR2 SYDVKM. The CDR3 totals 11 residues. The chain uses TRBV28 and TRBJ2-1; D remains unclear. The clonotype was recovered from a human donor with non-small cell lung cancer that progressed on radiotherapy plus ipilimumab. This material consisted of peripheral blood, taken from a patient treated with radiotherapy plus ipilimumab. The CDR3 loop is CASSLTSEQFF. The CDR3 nucleotides are TGTGCCAGCAGTTTAACGAGTGAGCAGTTCTTC.